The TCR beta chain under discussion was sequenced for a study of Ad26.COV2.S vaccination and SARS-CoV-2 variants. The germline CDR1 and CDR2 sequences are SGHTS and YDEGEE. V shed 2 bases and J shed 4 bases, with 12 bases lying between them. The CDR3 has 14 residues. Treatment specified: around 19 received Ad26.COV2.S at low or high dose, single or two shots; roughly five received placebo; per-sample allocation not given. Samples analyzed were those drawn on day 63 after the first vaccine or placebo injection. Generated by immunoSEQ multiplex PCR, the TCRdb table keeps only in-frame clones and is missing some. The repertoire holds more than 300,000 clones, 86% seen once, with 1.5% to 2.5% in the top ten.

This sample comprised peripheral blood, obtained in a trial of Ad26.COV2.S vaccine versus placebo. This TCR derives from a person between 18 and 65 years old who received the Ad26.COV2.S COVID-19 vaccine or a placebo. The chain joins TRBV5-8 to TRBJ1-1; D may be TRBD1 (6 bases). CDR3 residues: CASSLQGSGTEAFF. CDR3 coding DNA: TGTGCCAGCAGCTTACAGGGATCGGGCACTGAAGCTTTCTTT. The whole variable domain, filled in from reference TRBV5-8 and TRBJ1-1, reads EAGVTQSPTHLIKTRGQQATLRCSPISGHTSVYWYQQALGLGLQFLLWYDEGEERNRGNFPPRFSGRQFPNYSSELNVNALELEDSALYLCASSLQGSGTEAFFGQGTRLTVV.